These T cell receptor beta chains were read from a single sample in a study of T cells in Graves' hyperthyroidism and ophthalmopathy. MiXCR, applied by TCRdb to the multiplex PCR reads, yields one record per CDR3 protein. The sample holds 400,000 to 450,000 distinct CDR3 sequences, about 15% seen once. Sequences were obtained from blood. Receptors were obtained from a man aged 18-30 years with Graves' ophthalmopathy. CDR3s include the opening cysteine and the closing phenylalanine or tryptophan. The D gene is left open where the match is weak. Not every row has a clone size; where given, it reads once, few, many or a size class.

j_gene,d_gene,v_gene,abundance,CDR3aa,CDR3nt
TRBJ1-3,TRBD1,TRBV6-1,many,CASSKDRPVSGNTIYF,TGTGCCAGCAGCAAGGACAGGCCGGTCTCTGGAAACACCATATATTTT
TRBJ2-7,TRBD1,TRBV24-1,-,CATSAETGGAYEQYF,TGTGCCACCAGTGCGGAGACAGGGGGCGCCTACGAGCAGTACTTC
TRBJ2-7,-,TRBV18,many,CASSRGAATYEQYF,TGTGCCAGCTCTCGGGGGGCAGCGACCTACGAGCAGTACTTC
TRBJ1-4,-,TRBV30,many,CAWSHGELFF,TGTGCCTGGAGCCATGGGGAACTGTTTTTT
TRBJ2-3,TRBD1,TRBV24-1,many,CATSDSVTGVVTQYF,TGTGCCACCAGTGATTCTGTGACAGGGGTCGTTACGCAGTATTTT
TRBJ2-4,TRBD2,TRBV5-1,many,CASSPAQVAGQRGTGIQYF,TGCGCCAGCAGCCCAGCTCAAGTAGCGGGTCAGCGGGGGACGGGCATTCAGTACTTC
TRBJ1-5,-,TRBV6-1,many,CASIEDRTINQPQHF,TGTGCCAGCATTGAAGACAGGACGATCAATCAGCCCCAGCATTTT
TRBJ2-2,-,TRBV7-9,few,CASSLDVSYTGELFF,TGTGCCAGCAGCTTAGATGTCAGCTACACCGGGGAGCTGTTTTTT
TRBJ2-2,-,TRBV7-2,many,CASSLEANTGELFF,TGTGCCAGCAGCTTGGAAGCGAACACCGGGGAGCTGTTTTTT
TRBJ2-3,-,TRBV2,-,CASSGPSGTDTQYF,TGTGCCAGCAGCGGACCGAGCGGCACAGATACGCAGTATTTT
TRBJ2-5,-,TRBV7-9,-,CASSFETRYF,TGTGCCAGCAGCTTTGAGACCCGGTACTTC
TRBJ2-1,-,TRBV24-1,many,CATGGGLDNEQFF,TGTGCCACCGGAGGGGGTCTCGACAATGAGCAGTTCTTC
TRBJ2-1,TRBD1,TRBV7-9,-,CASSPSGQGIYNEQFF,TGTGCCAGCAGCCCCTCGGGACAGGGTATTTACAATGAGCAGTTCTTC
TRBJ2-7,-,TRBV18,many,CASSPTSPVRDYEQYF,TGTGCCAGCTCACCAACATCTCCTGTAAGAGACTACGAGCAGTACTTC
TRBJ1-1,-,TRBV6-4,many,CASPTGLTEAFF,TGTGCCAGCCCTACAGGGCTCACTGAAGCTTTCTTT
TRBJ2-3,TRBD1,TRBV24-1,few,CATRGQGEDTQYF,TGTGCCACCAGAGGACAGGGGGAAGATACGCAGTATTTT
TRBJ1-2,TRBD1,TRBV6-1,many,CASSPRGQGIYGYTF,TGTGCCAGCAGCCCTAGGGGACAGGGGATCTATGGCTACACCTTC
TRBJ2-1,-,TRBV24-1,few,CATSEGTGKFF,TGTGCCACCAGTGAGGGAACAGGGAAGTTCTTC
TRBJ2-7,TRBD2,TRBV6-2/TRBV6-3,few,CASTWRASGFYEQYF,TGTGCCAGCACCTGGCGGGCTAGCGGGTTCTACGAGCAGTACTTC
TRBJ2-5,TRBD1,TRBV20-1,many,CSASGDRGKETQYF,TGCAGTGCTAGTGGGGACAGGGGAAAAGAGACCCAGTACTTC
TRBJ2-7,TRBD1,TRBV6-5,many,CASSYEGRGPYEQYF,TGTGCCAGCAGTTACGAAGGCAGGGGGCCTTACGAGCAGTACTTC
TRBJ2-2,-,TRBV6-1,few,CASRRRNTGELFF,TGTGCCAGCAGACGCAGGAACACCGGGGAGCTGTTTTTT
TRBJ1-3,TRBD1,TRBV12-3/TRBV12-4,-,CASQTGGSSGNTIYF,TGTGCCAGCCAGACAGGGGGTAGCTCTGGAAACACCATATATTTT
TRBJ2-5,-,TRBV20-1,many,CSAFWSETQYF,TGCAGTGCGTTCTGGTCGGAGACCCAGTACTTC
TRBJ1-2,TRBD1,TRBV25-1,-,CASSEYGQGGGYTF,TGTGCCAGCAGTGAATATGGGCAGGGGGGTGGCTACACCTTC
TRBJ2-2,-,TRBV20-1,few,CSATRNTGELFF,TGCAGTGCTACCCGGAACACCGGGGAGCTGTTTTTT
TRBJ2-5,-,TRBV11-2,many,CASSLDDRETQYF,TGTGCCAGCAGCTTAGATGACAGGGAGACCCAGTACTTC
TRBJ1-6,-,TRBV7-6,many,CASSLAGRQSSYNSPLHF,TGTGCCAGCAGCTTAGCGGGAAGACAGAGCTCCTATAATTCACCCCTCCACTTT
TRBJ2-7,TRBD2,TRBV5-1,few,CASSLALMTSVRGEQYF,TGCGCCAGCAGCTTGGCCCTTATGACTAGCGTCCGAGGCGAGCAGTACTTC
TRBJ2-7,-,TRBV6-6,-,CASSYSWNSYEQYF,TGTGCCAGCAGTTACTCTTGGAACTCCTACGAGCAGTACTTC
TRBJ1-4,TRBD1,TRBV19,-,CASNPDRVNEKLFF,TGTGCCAGTAACCCGGACAGGGTAAATGAAAAACTGTTTTTT
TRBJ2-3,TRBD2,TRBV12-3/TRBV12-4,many,CASSPGLATQYF,TGTGCCAGCAGTCCGGGACTAGCGACGCAGTATTTT
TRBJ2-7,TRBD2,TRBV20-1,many,CSAPLAGVDEQYF,TGCAGTGCTCCGCTAGCGGGAGTCGACGAGCAGTACTTC